Sequencing of this T cell receptor beta chain was carried out in a study of T cells in localized non-small cell lung cancer. Trimming left V 4 bases short and J 6 bases short, with 13 bases between. The CDR3 loop spans 14 amino acids. Germline lookup yields CDR1 SNHLY and CDR2 FYNNEI. Clones were read by immunoSEQ multiplex PCR, and TCRdb kept only the in-frame ones, dropping some. The sample lists about 51,000 clones; about four fifths were seen once. This clone occurred once. Its antigen remains unidentified. General observations from the study: Compared with tumor, uninvolved adjacent lung displayed greater T cell clonality, ranking highest overall. A median around 55 of the top 100 tumor clones appeared in adjacent lung. Longer overall survival was associated with a higher density of T cells in the blood. Multi-region tumor sequencing was not done, so intratumor heterogeneity could not be excluded.

This TCR was recovered from a man aged 40 to 70 with stage III lung adenocarcinoma. Sequenced material: peripheral blood mononuclear cells, taken before any cancer treatment. The V gene is TRBV2, the J gene TRBJ2-1, with a weak D call TRBD1 (5 bases). DNA for the CDR3: TGTGCCAGCAGTGCACAGGTTCAGGGCAATGAGCAGTTCTTC. It encodes CASSAQVQGNEQFF.